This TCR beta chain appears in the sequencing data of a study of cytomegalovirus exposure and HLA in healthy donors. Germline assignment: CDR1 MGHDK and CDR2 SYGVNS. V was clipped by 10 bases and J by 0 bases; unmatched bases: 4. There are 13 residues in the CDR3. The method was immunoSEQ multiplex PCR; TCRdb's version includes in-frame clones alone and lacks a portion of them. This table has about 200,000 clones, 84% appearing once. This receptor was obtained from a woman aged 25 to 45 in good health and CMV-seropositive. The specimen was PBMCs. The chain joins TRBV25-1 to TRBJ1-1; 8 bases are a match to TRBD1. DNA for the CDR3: TGTGCCACCCCGACAGGGGTGAACACTGAAGCTTTCTTT. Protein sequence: CATPTGVNTEAFF.